This TCR beta chain was captured by sequencing in a study of technical replicates of blood from a handful of donors. This clone was seen once. Using immunoSEQ multiplex PCR, the repertoire was profiled, and TCRdb retains in-frame clones only, with some absent. The repertoire consists of 65,000 to 80,000 clones, with under 99% occurring once and the leading ten covering 0.2% to 0.25%. J gave up 6 bases and V 6 bases, and 7 bases lay outside the gene matches. Germline CDR1 reads MNHEY; CDR2 reads SMNVEV (reference sequence). CDR3 length: 14 amino acids. This receptor was taken from a human donor in good health. The sample was T cells isolated from PBMCs. The chain links TRBV27 to TRBJ1-5, with 8 bases aligning to TRBD1. The CDR3 region is CASSSQGAGQPQHF. CDR3 in DNA: TGTGCCAGCAGCTCTCAGGGGGCCGGTCAGCCCCAGCATTTT.